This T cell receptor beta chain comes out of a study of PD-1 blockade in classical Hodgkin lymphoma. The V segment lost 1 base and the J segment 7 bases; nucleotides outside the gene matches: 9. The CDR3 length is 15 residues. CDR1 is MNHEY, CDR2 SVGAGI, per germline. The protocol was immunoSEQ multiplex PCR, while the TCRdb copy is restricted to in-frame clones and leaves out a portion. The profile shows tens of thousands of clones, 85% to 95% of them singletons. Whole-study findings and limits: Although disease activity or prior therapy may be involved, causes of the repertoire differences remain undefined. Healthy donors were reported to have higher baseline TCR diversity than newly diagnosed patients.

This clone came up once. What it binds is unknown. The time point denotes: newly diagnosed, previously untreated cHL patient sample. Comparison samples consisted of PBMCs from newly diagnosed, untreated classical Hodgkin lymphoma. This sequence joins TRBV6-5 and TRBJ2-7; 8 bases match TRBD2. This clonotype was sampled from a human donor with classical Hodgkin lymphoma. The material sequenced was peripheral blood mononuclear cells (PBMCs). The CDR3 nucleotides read TGTGCCAGCAGTTACTACGGGACTAGAGTACGAGAGCAGTACTTC. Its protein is CASSYYGTRVREQYF.